This T cell receptor (beta chain) originates from a study of identical twins. Many counts were recorded for this clonotype. A single record per CDR3 protein comes from TCRdb applying MiXCR to the 5' RACE reads. The sample records hundreds of thousands of distinct CDR3 sequences, roughly 18% being singletons. This CDR3 spans 13 amino acids. Trimming cost V 6 bases and J 3 bases, with 14 bases left between them. Per the germline V gene, CDR1 is DFQATT and CDR2 is SNEGSKA (reference sequence). These data were also filed under a second study, of T cells expressing NK-cell markers. As reported in that work: Repertoire data for TCR beta were derived from sorted T cells (CD3+CD56+NKG2C+, CD3+CD56+NKG2C- and CD3+CD56-NKG2C+). Also leading the CD3+CD56-NKG2C+ fraction in a handful of donors were these clonotypes.

The sequence came from a woman under 30 in good health. The rearrangement joins TRBV20-1 to TRBJ1-2; D perhaps matches TRBD1 (6 bases). The sequenced sample consisted of PBMCs. CDR3 protein: CSATLQGHYGYTF. CDR3 sequence (DNA): TGCAGTGCCACCTTACAGGGACACTATGGCTACACCTTC.